This is a list of T cell receptor beta chains from one sample in a study of CD8 T cells in ankylosing spondylitis. TCRdb reanalysed the 5' RACE reads using MiXCR and keeps one entry per CDR3 protein. The sample consists of about 25,000 distinct CDR3 sequences, roughly 2.4% of them appearing once. Sequencing was done on a sample of blood, either unsorted or a sorted T cell fraction (not recorded which). These TCRs come from a female donor with ankylosing spondylitis or in good health (not recorded which). CDR3s include the opening cysteine and the closing phenylalanine or tryptophan. The D gene is left open where the match is weak. Clone size is given as once, few, many, or a class for an expanded clone.

J,V,D,size,DNA,CDR3
TRBJ2-1,TRBV9,TRBD2,many,TGTGCCAGCAGCGCAGACTTACTAGCGGGGGAGCAGTTCTTC,CASSADLLAGEQFF
TRBJ1-5,TRBV9,TRBD1,many,TGTGCCAGCAGCGGGGACAGTTTTCAGCCCCAGCATTTT,CASSGDSFQPQHF
TRBJ1-4,TRBV9,.,many,TGTGCCAGCAGCTCAAGACCATCAACTAATGAAAAACTGTTTTTT,CASSSRPSTNEKLFF
TRBJ2-1,TRBV9,.,many,TGTGCCAGCAGCGCCCGGGACACCAACAATGAGCAGTTCTTC,CASSARDTNNEQFF
TRBJ2-3,TRBV9,TRBD1,many,TGTGCCAGCAGCGCACAGGGGGTGACAGATACGCAGTATTTT,CASSAQGVTDTQYF
TRBJ1-3,TRBV9,.,many,TGTGCCAGCAGCGTAGCGATTGGGGGGTATCGCTCTGGAAACACCATATATTTT,CASSVAIGGYRSGNTIYF
TRBJ2-3,TRBV9,TRBD2,many,TGTGCCAGCGGGGCGGGAGGTAGCACAGATACGCAGTATTTT,CASGAGGSTDTQYF
TRBJ1-1,TRBV9,TRBD1,many,TGTGCCAGCAGCGTAGGGGACAGATTGAACACTGAAGCTTTCTTT,CASSVGDRLNTEAFF
TRBJ1-2,TRBV9,.,many,TGTGCCAGCAGCGAACCGGGGGGCTACACCTTC,CASSEPGGYTF
TRBJ2-3,TRBV9,.,many,TGTGCCAGCGCCCGTAGTGGGGACCTGGGGTCAGATACGCAGTATTTT,CASARSGDLGSDTQYF
TRBJ1-1,TRBV9,.,many,TGTGCCAGCAGCGTAGGTTTCCAGGGGCACACTGAAGCTTTCTTT,CASSVGFQGHTEAFF
TRBJ2-7,TRBV9,.,many,TGTGCCAGCAGCGTAGATAGTGGGACATCGTCCTACGAGCAGTACTTC,CASSVDSGTSSYEQYF
TRBJ2-1,TRBV9,.,medium-sized,TGTGCCAGCAGCGTAGGTGTTCCGTACAATGAGCAGTTCTTC,CASSVGVPYNEQFF
TRBJ2-5,TRBV9,TRBD2,many,TGTGCCAGCAGCGTAGGGGCTAGCGGGCCTTCCCAAGAGACCCAGTACTTC,CASSVGASGPSQETQYF
TRBJ1-5,TRBV9,.,many,TGTGCCAGCAGCCCCGGGTCGAGCTATAGCAATCAGCCCCAGCATTTT,CASSPGSSYSNQPQHF
TRBJ2-3,TRBV9,.,many,TGTGCCAGCAGGGGAGGCGCAGATACGCAGTATTTT,CASRGGADTQYF
TRBJ2-3,TRBV9,.,few,TGTGCCAGCAGCGTAGCGGGTCAGCGAGGCGATACGCAGTATTTT,CASSVAGQRGDTQYF
TRBJ1-6,TRBV12-3/TRBV12-4,.,many,TGTGCCAGCAGTTTTACACGAAGCTCCTATAATTCACCCCTCCACTTT,CASSFTRSSYNSPLHF
TRBJ1-5,TRBV9,.,many,TGTGCCAGCAGCGTGCGGGACGGCAACAATCAGCCCCAGCATTTT,CASSVRDGNNQPQHF
TRBJ2-7,TRBV9,TRBD2,many,TGTGCCAGCAGCCCGGGACTAGCGGTCTCCTACGAGCAGTACTTC,CASSPGLAVSYEQYF
TRBJ1-5,TRBV9,.,many,TGTGCCAGCAGCGTCGGTAGAAGCAATCAGCCCCAGCATTTT,CASSVGRSNQPQHF
TRBJ2-3,TRBV9,.,many,TGTGCCAGCAGCGTGTGGACAGCTAGCACAGATACGCAGTATTTT,CASSVWTASTDTQYF
TRBJ1-3,TRBV9,.,many,TGTGCCAGCAGCGTTGGGGTAGGCTCTGGAAACACCATATATTTT,CASSVGVGSGNTIYF
TRBJ2-7,TRBV9,.,many,TGTGCCAGCAGCGCGGACACCTTCTCCTACGAGCAGTACTTC,CASSADTFSYEQYF
TRBJ2-3,TRBV9,TRBD2,many,TGTGCCAGCAGCCCCCCCCTAGCGGGCACAGATACGCAGTATTTT,CASSPPLAGTDTQYF
TRBJ2-1,TRBV9,TRBD2,many,TGTGCCAGCACCATAAGACCTAGCGGGAGTTACAATGAGCAGTTCTTC,CASTIRPSGSYNEQFF
TRBJ2-4,TRBV9,.,medium-sized,TGTGCCAGCAGCAGAGAAAGGAACATTCAGTACTTC,CASSRERNIQYF
TRBJ2-1,TRBV9,TRBD2,many,TGTGCCAGCAGCGTAATACGGGACTACGATAAAGTTGGGTACAATGAGCAGTTCTTC,CASSVIRDYDKVGYNEQFF
TRBJ1-1,TRBV9,.,many,TGTGCCAGCAGCGTAGACCGCGGGGGGGTGAACACTGAAGCTTTCTTT,CASSVDRGGVNTEAFF
TRBJ2-5,TRBV9,TRBD1,many,TGTGCCAGCAGCGCTACAGGGGCGCGTGAGACCCAGTACTTC,CASSATGARETQYF
TRBJ2-3,TRBV9,.,many,TGTGCCAGCAGCGCCTTACAAGGATCTAGCACAGATACGCAGTATTTT,CASSALQGSSTDTQYF
TRBJ2-5,TRBV9,TRBD1,many,TGTGCCAGCAGCGTGACAGGGTGGGAGACCCAGTACTTC,CASSVTGWETQYF
TRBJ1-4,TRBV9,.,many,TGTGCCAGCAGCGTAGGGGTTGGCACGTCTAATGAAAAACTGTTTTTT,CASSVGVGTSNEKLFF
TRBJ2-5,TRBV9,.,many,TGTGCCAGCAGCCCGGGGGTCGGGCGGGCAGAGACCCAGTACTTC,CASSPGVGRAETQYF
TRBJ1-5,TRBV9,TRBD1,many,TGTGCCAGCAGCGTAGGACAGGGTACCAATCAGCCCCAGCATTTT,CASSVGQGTNQPQHF
TRBJ1-1,TRBV9,.,many,TGTGCCAGCAGCCAGATGGACAGAACCACTGAAGCTTTCTTT,CASSQMDRTTEAFF
TRBJ2-1,TRBV9,TRBD2,many,TGTGCCAGCAGCGTAGCAGCGGGAGGCTACAATGAGCAGTTCTTC,CASSVAAGGYNEQFF
TRBJ2-1,TRBV9,.,many,TGTGCCAGCAGCGTGGACGGAGCCTCCTACAATGAGCAGTTCTTC,CASSVDGASYNEQFF
TRBJ2-1,TRBV9,TRBD2,many,TGTGCCAGCAGCGTAGAGATGGGAGGGAATGAGCAGTTCTTC,CASSVEMGGNEQFF
TRBJ2-2,TRBV9,.,many,TGTGCCAGCAGCGTTGAGGACCGACACACCGGGGAGCTGTTTTTT,CASSVEDRHTGELFF